A single sample gave rise to the 15 T cell receptor beta chains below, sequenced in a study of T cell changes during pregnancy in multiple sclerosis. TCRdb keeps only in-frame clones here, not all; method: immunoSEQ multiplex PCR. The repertoire consists of approximately 49,000 clones, with 90% occurring once and the leading ten covering less than 6.5%. This material consisted of peripheral blood, taken after pregnancy. Receptor source: a female donor in good health, enrolled as a control in a pregnancy study.

A single count supports this clone. The V and J genes are TRBV10-3 and TRBJ2-7, with 8 bases lining up with TRBD1. V was pared by 7 bases and J by 6 bases, with 5 bases of the junction left unmatched. Germline V gives CDR1 ENHRY, CDR2 SYGVKD. The length of the CDR3 is 12 residues. CDR3 coding DNA: TGTGCCATCACAGGGGGCCTTGGCGAGCAGTACTTC. This gives the protein CAITGGLGEQYF.

The chain combines TRBV7-3 with TRBJ2-3, with TRBD1 as a possible D gene (5 bases). The length of the CDR3 is 14 residues. CDR1 is SGHTA, CDR2 FQGTGA, per germline. Trimming cost V 1 base and J 1 base, with 6 bases left between them. The CDR3 region has the DNA TGTGCCAGCAGCTTAATAGGGGGCACAGATACGCAGTATTTT. This encodes CASSLIGGTDTQYF.

This rearrangement joins TRBV5-6 to TRBJ2-5; 10 bases are a match to TRBD1. The trim removed 4 bases at V and 11 bases at J, leaving 14 bases unmatched. The V gene's germline CDR1 is SGHDT and CDR2 YYEEEE. The CDR3 totals 15 residues. CDR3 amino acids: CASSPRQGARGEQYF. CDR3 sequence (DNA): TGTGCCAGCAGCCCGAGACAGGGGGCGAGAGGGGAGCAGTACTTC.

J is TRBJ1-3 and V is TRBV30, with 8 bases that match TRBD1. Germline-derived CDR1 and CDR2 are GTSNPN and SVGIG (reference sequence). The CDR3 sequence is 17 residues long. V lost 7 bases and J lost 2; bases outside the gene matches: 16. The CDR3 here is CALSLGTGGRTGNTIYF. CDR3 nucleotide sequence: TGTGCCTTATCGTTGGGGACAGGAGGTAGGACTGGAAACACCATATATTTT.

The V and J genes are TRBV29-1 and TRBJ1-2; D not resolved. Trimming removed 2 bases from V and 3 bases from J, with 10 bases in between. The CDR3 extends over 13 amino acids. CDR1 and CDR2 from the germline V gene are SQVTM and ANQGSEA. The CDR3 loop reads CSVERTAYYGYTF. The CDR3 DNA reads as TGCAGCGTTGAAAGAACAGCTTACTATGGCTACACCTTC.

The count of this clone is one. The chain combines TRBV7-3 with TRBJ2-2, with 9 bases that match TRBD1. Germline CDR1 is SGHTA and CDR2 is FQGTGA. The CDR3 covers 19 residues. The J segment lost 5 bases and the V segment lost 6 bases, leaving 19 bases of the junction unmatched. The CDR3 sequence: CASSPSGPFNRGQTGELFF. The CDR3 coding sequence is TGTGCCAGCAGTCCCTCGGGCCCCTTTAACAGGGGGCAAACCGGGGAGCTGTTTTTT.

This clone was counted only a few times. The chain carries TRBV4-2 and TRBJ1-6; unclear D gene. The germline V gene encodes CDR1 LGHNA and CDR2 YNFKEQ. V was trimmed by 4 bases and J by 9 bases, leaving 10 bases between them. The CDR3 sequence is 13 residues long. The CDR3 DNA reads as TGTGCCAGCAGCCCCGGTGAGGTTTCACCCCTCCACTTT. Translated, it gives CASSPGEVSPLHF.

The chain recombines TRBV7-9 with TRBJ2-5, with 10 bases that match TRBD1. Germline values: CDR1 SEHNR, CDR2 FQNEAQ (reference sequence). The CDR3 runs 17 residues. V gave up 5 bases and J gave up 2 bases; unmatched junction bases: 11. CDR3 amino acids: CASSPEGGQGSQETQYF. CDR3 bases: TGTGCCAGCAGCCCGGAGGGGGGACAGGGGTCACAAGAGACCCAGTACTTC.

This clone was found once. As DNA, the CDR3 is TGCGCCAGCAGCTTTAGCGGGGGGGAGTACAATGAGCAGTTCTTC. Translating it yields CASSFSGGEYNEQFF. The V call is TRBV5-1, the J call TRBJ2-1; 11 bases agree with TRBD2. Trimming removed 2 bases from V and 4 bases from J; junction bases left unmatched: 2. The CDR3 length is 15 residues. The germline CDR1 and CDR2 sequences are SGHRS and YFSETQ.

J is TRBJ2-2 and V is TRBV5-4, with TRBD2 matching 10 bases. The CDR3 contains 17 residues. V lost 0 bases to trimming and J lost 7 bases; unmatched junction nucleotides: 9. Germline V CDR1 and CDR2: SGHNT, YYREEE (reference sequence). CDR3 nucleotide sequence: TGTGCCAGCAGCTTGGGCGCGTTAGCGGGAGGTGTCGGGGAGCTGTTTTTT. Translated, it gives CASSLGALAGGVGELFF.

This clone showed up just once. The chain recombines TRBV6-4 with TRBJ2-1; TRBD2 matches 10 bases. V was pared by 3 bases and J by 5 bases, with 4 bases of the junction left unmatched. The V gene's germline CDR1 is MRHNA and CDR2 SNTAGT. The CDR3 contains 15 residues. The CDR3 protein is CASSEGLAGDNEQFF. CDR3 in DNA: TGTGCCAGCAGTGAGGGGCTAGCGGGAGACAATGAGCAGTTCTTC.

The V gene is TRBV5-6, the J gene TRBJ1-3; no clear D gene. CDR3 size: 15 residues. Deletions cut 0 bases from V and 0 bases from J, with 7 bases between. Germline V gene lookup returns CDR1 SGHDT and CDR2 YYEEEE. The CDR3 loop is CASSLGAVSGNTIYF. The CDR3 nucleotides are TGTGCCAGCAGCTTGGGCGCTGTCTCTGGAAACACCATATATTTT.

The chain carries TRBV7-2 and TRBJ2-7; no firm D call. The CDR3 runs 11 residues. V lost 2 bases, J lost 7 bases, and 6 bases lay in between. Germline V gene data show CDR1 as SGHTA and CDR2 as FQGNSA. CDR3 in DNA: TGTGCCAGCAGCTTATCCCTTGAGCAGTACTTC. Its protein is CASSLSLEQYF. Based on the CDR3 plus reference TRBV7-2 and TRBJ2-7, the full variable domain is GAGVSQSPSNKVTEKGKDVELRCDPISGHTALYWYRQSLGQGLEFLIYFQGNSAPDKSGLPSDRFSAERTGGSVSTLTIQRTQQEDSAVYLCASSLSLEQYFGPGTRLTVT.

The chain employs TRBV5-4 and TRBJ2-5, with 11 bases identical to TRBD1. The CDR3 has 16 amino acids. V lost 4 bases, J lost 2 bases, and 7 bases stayed unmatched. Per the germline V gene, CDR1 is SGHNT and CDR2 is YYREEE (reference sequence). As DNA, the CDR3 is TGTGCCAGCAGCCATTCCGGACAGGGGGCGCAAGAGACCCAGTACTTC. Protein: CASSHSGQGAQETQYF.

This sequence joins TRBV28 and TRBJ1-5; TRBD1 matches at 9 bases. Germline values: CDR1 MDHEN, CDR2 SYDVKM. V dropped 6 bases and J dropped 0; count of bases not matched to a gene: 9. The CDR3 covers 17 residues. CDR3 DNA sequence: TGTGCCAGCAGAAAGCTGACAGGGGGAAGTAGCAATCAGCCCCAGCATTTT. As protein: CASRKLTGGSSNQPQHF.